A single sample gave rise to the 22 T cell receptor beta chains below, sequenced in a study of blood T cell repertoires in COVID-19. The repertoire was sequenced with immunoSEQ multiplex PCR; TCRdb's copy has only in-frame clones and lacks some. The profile shows more than 200,000 clones, 86% of them singletons. Sequenced input: peripheral blood. These TCRs come from a woman between 50 and 59 years old with acute or convalescent COVID-19.

The genes are TRBV2 and TRBJ2-2; 11 bases agree with TRBD2. The V and J ends lost 5 bases and 2 bases, in that order; junction bases with no gene match: 16. This CDR3 comprises 20 residues. Germline CDR1 is SNHLY and CDR2 is FYNNEI. The CDR3 protein is CASSTPSTSGKGANTGELFF. In DNA form, the CDR3 reads TGTGCCAGCAGTACCCCATCGACTAGCGGGAAAGGGGCCAACACCGGGGAGCTGTTTTTT.

This clone was seen more than once but under ten times. This chain uses TRBV19 with TRBJ1-1, with 11 bases identical to TRBD1. Germline CDR1 LNHDA, CDR2 SQIVND (reference sequence). V shed 5 bases, J shed 11 bases, and the junction held 10 bases outside the gene matches. The CDR3 is 14 residues long. In DNA form, the CDR3 reads TGTGCCAGTAGTTTGGACAGGGGGCGCGGCGGGGCTTTCTTT. Translating it yields CASSLDRGRGGAFF.

The chain carries TRBV5-1 and TRBJ1-2; 9 bases are a match to TRBD1. The CDR3 spans 15 residues. The V gene end was trimmed by 3 bases and the J gene end by 4 bases; junction bases not matched to a gene: 7. Looked up from germline, CDR1 is SGHRS and CDR2 is YFSETQ. This CDR3 is CASSSEGQGPYGYTF. The CDR3 DNA sequence: TGCGCCAGCAGCTCGGAGGGACAGGGACCCTATGGCTACACCTTC.

The V call is TRBV5-4, the J call TRBJ2-6; D gene uncertain. Trimming removed 3 bases from V and 3 bases from J, with 4 bases in between. The germline CDR1 and CDR2 sequences are SGHNT and YYREEE (reference sequence). CDR3 length: 13 amino acids. The CDR3 nucleotides read TGTGCCAGCAGCTCAGGTGGGGCCAACGTCCTGACTTTC. This gives the protein CASSSGGANVLTF.

The V call is TRBV7-8, the J call TRBJ2-3, with D possibly being TRBD2 (5 bases). Germline CDR1 is SGHVS and CDR2 is FQNEAQ. This CDR3 has 14 residues. The ends were cut back, 6 bases at V and 1 base at J, with 11 bases in the middle. The CDR3 DNA reads as TGTGCCAGCAGAGGGCTAGCTCGCACAGATACGCAGTATTTT. Protein product: CASRGLARTDTQYF.

The chain is built from TRBV5-6 and TRBJ2-7; TRBD1 aligns across 7 bases. CDR3 size: 15 residues. The V gene's germline CDR1 is SGHDT and CDR2 YYEEEE. The V and J ends lost 2 bases and 4 bases, in that order; junction bases with no gene match: 9. The CDR3: CASSLRTGVIYEQYF. DNA for the CDR3: TGTGCCAGCAGCTTACGAACAGGGGTCATATACGAGCAGTACTTC.

The V gene is TRBV2, the J gene TRBJ1-5; TRBD1 might be the D (6 bases). CDR1 and CDR2 (germline): SNHLY, FYNNEI. V lost 7 bases and J 9 bases, leaving 16 bases between the germline ends. This CDR3 is built from 13 residues. The CDR3 DNA reads as TGTGCCAGCAAGGGGTGGGGGCCACGGCCCCAGCATTTT. This translates into CASKGWGPRPQHF.

The chain uses TRBV18 and TRBJ1-5, with 7 bases identical to TRBD1. V trimming: 3 bases; J trimming: 5 bases; junction bases outside the gene matches: 7. CDR1 KGHSH and CDR2 LQKENI come from the germline V gene. The CDR3 is made up of 15 amino acids. CDR3 sequence: CASSPQTGAHQPQHF. Written as DNA, the CDR3 is TGTGCCAGCTCACCCCAAACAGGGGCGCATCAGCCCCAGCATTTT.

This chain uses TRBV19 with TRBJ2-3, with 9 bases aligning to TRBD1. Germline V gives CDR1 LNHDA, CDR2 SQIVND (reference sequence). The junction had 3 bases not matched to a gene; V was cut back by 1 base and J by 7 bases. The CDR3 spans 14 residues. CDR3 nucleotides: TGTGCCAGTAGTATAGGACAGGGGGGATATACGCAGTATTTT. Translated, it gives CASSIGQGGYTQYF.

This rearrangement joins TRBV4-1 to TRBJ1-4; TRBD1 aligns across 8 bases. The CDR3 extends over 16 amino acids. J was trimmed by 8 bases and V by 0 bases; bases with no gene match: 8. From germline, CDR1 is MGHRA and CDR2 YSYEKL. CDR3 bases: TGCGCCAGCAGCCAAGATCGGGACAGGCGGCGGGAAAAACTGTTTTTT. Its protein is CASSQDRDRRREKLFF.

The gene calls are TRBV9 and TRBJ2-2; the match to TRBD1 covers 10 bases. Germline trimming cut 0 bases from V and 7 bases from J; bases unmatched to any gene: 6. CDR1 is SGDLS, CDR2 YYNGEE, per germline. The CDR3 has 16 amino acids. The CDR3 here is CASSVGGQGIVGELFF. The CDR3, as DNA: TGTGCCAGCAGCGTAGGGGGACAGGGGATCGTCGGGGAGCTGTTTTTT.

The chain joins TRBV20-1 to TRBJ2-7; D gene uncertain. The CDR3 is 11 amino acids. Germline V lookup: CDR1 DFQATT, CDR2 SNEGSKA (reference sequence). Trimming took 6 bases from V and 3 from J, leaving 9 bases between them. CDR3: CSALTGYEQYF. The CDR3 DNA is TGCAGTGCCCTTACGGGCTACGAGCAGTACTTC.

This chain links TRBV7-3 with TRBJ2-3; 8 bases fit TRBD2. Trimming cost V 1 base and J 0 bases; bases outside gene matches: 3. The CDR3 has 16 residues. Germline assignment: CDR1 SGHTA and CDR2 FQGTGA. The CDR3, as DNA: TGTGCCAGCAGCTTAATCGGCGGGGGGAGCACAGATACGCAGTATTTT. It codes for CASSLIGGGSTDTQYF. Full variable domain (rest looked up from reference TRBV7-3 and TRBJ2-3): GAGVSQTPSNKVTEKGKYVELRCDPISGHTALYWYRQSLGQGPEFLIYFQGTGAADDSGLPNDRFFAVRPEGSVSTLKIQRTERGDSAVYLCASSLIGGGSTDTQYFGPGTRLTVL.

V usage is TRBV18 and J usage is TRBJ1-5; possibly TRBD1 for D (5 bases). Trimming left V 3 bases short and J 6 bases short, with 18 bases between. This CDR3 contains 16 residues. Per the germline V gene, CDR1 is KGHSH and CDR2 is LQKENI. CDR3: CASSPPWQGHGQPQHF. The CDR3 nucleotides read TGTGCCAGCTCACCCCCTTGGCAGGGCCACGGTCAGCCCCAGCATTTT.

The J gene is TRBJ2-2, the V gene TRBV4-3; 10 positions match TRBD2. V lost 0 bases, J lost 8 bases, and 9 bases stayed unmatched. The germline CDR1 and CDR2 sequences are LGHNA and YSLEER. CDR3 length: 17 residues. The CDR3 is CASSQEVSGGSSGELFF. The CDR3 region has the DNA TGCGCCAGCAGCCAAGAGGTTAGCGGGGGGTCCTCAGGGGAGCTGTTTTTT.

Concerning this clone itself: The identical CDR3 is also encoded by other nucleotide sequences in the sample. The chain uses TRBV19 and TRBJ2-5; a possible D gene is TRBD1 (5 bases). The germline gives CDR1 LNHDA, CDR2 SQIVND (reference sequence). Deletions cut 1 base from V and 2 bases from J, with 8 bases between. The CDR3 contains 14 residues. The CDR3 sequence is CASSIGGSQETQYF. The CDR3 DNA follows: TGTGCCAGTAGTATAGGGGGCAGTCAAGAGACCCAGTACTTC.

The chain combines TRBV6-5 with TRBJ2-7; 11 positions match TRBD1. V shed 8 bases and J 4 bases; nucleotides not matched to a gene: 7. The CDR3 covers 14 residues. CDR1 MNHEY and CDR2 SVGAGI come from the germline V gene. The CDR3 DNA reads TGTGCCAGCGGGATTGGACAGGGGGCTTACGAGCAGTACTTC. Translation: CASGIGQGAYEQYF.

The CDR3 DNA follows: TGTGCCAGCAGCCGGGGGGGCAATGAGCAGTTCTTC. This encodes CASSRGGNEQFF. The chain uses TRBV6-1 and TRBJ2-1, with 8 bases fitting TRBD2. Germline lookup yields CDR1 MNHNS and CDR2 SASEGT. V was pared by 6 bases and J by 6 bases, with 1 base of the junction left unmatched. The CDR3 runs to 12 residues.

The chain joins TRBV19 to TRBJ1-2; 7 nucleotides agree with TRBD1. The V gene end was trimmed by 7 bases and the J gene end by 7 bases; junction bases not matched to a gene: 15. Germline values: CDR1 LNHDA, CDR2 SQIVND (reference sequence). This CDR3 is 15 amino acids long. The CDR3 sequence is CASTSEVTGRFGYTF. The CDR3 bases are TGTGCCAGTACCTCGGAAGTGACAGGGCGGTTTGGCTACACCTTC.

The chain joins TRBV7-2 to TRBJ2-1, with 7 bases that match TRBD2. The CDR3 length is 17 residues. The germline V gene has CDR1 SGHTA and CDR2 FQGNSA. The ends lost 4 bases at V and 9 bases at J; junction bases unmatched: 18. The CDR3 sequence is CASSSPLREGLSAEQFF. CDR3 in DNA: TGTGCCAGCAGCTCCCCGTTAAGGGAGGGCCTCTCCGCTGAGCAGTTCTTC.

This sequence joins TRBV7-9 and TRBJ1-6; tentative D call: TRBD1 (5 bases). The CDR3 has 12 amino acids. The germline V gene encodes CDR1 SEHNR and CDR2 FQNEAQ (reference sequence). The ends were cut back, 5 bases at V and 7 bases at J, with 6 bases in the middle. CDR3 DNA sequence: TGTGCCAGCAGCCGGACAAATTCACCCCTCCACTTT. Translating it yields CASSRTNSPLHF. Full variable domain (outside the CDR3, taken from reference TRBV7-9 and TRBJ1-6): DTGVSQNPRHKITKRGQNVTFRCDPISEHNRLYWYRQTLGQGPEFLTYFQNEAQLEKSRLLSDRFSAERPKGSFSTLEIQRTEQGDSAMYLCASSRTNSPLHFGNGTRLTVT.

The chain has TRBV4-1 and TRBJ1-4; D is undetermined. This CDR3 has 12 residues. V dropped 3 bases and J dropped 6 bases, with 5 bases sitting between them. The V gene's germline CDR1 is MGHRA and CDR2 YSYEKL. The CDR3 region is CASSQRYEKLFF. The CDR3 bases are TGCGCCAGCAGCCAGCGGTATGAAAAACTGTTTTTT.